The rows below give T cell receptor beta chains drawn from one sample of a study of CD8+ T cells in alopecia areata. The method was immunoSEQ multiplex PCR; TCRdb's version includes in-frame clones alone and lacks a portion of them. In the table there are around 170,000 clones, about 47% of which are singletons. The sequences come from CD8+ T cells sorted from blood, collected around week 54, from a patient treated with tofacitinib. These receptors were taken from a human donor with alopecia areata. CDR3s include the opening cysteine and the closing phenylalanine or tryptophan.

>TRBV7-6|TRBJ2-7|13
CASSPGLTYEQYF
>TRBV29-1|TRBJ1-5|14
CSAHKTYHNQPQHF
>TRBV29-1|TRBJ2-4|11
CSVWTSNIQYF
>TRBV9|TRBJ2-1|16
CASSLSRGTGDNEQFF
>TRBV13|TRBJ1-2|14
CASSLRGEYYGYTF
>TRBV6-5|TRBJ2-3|15
CASSGTSGGADTQYF
>TRBV6-5|TRBJ1-1|13
CASSYSIVGEAFF
>TRBV4-1|TRBJ2-1|16
CASSQDDGGYYNEQFF
>TRBV4-3|TRBJ1-2|16
CASSQDPGASGYGYTF
>TRBV2|TRBJ2-1|16
CASSDSGDLSYNEQFF
>TRBV29-1|TRBJ1-1|12
CSVIPRGTEAFF
>TRBV25-1|TRBJ2-7|12
CASSDSFYEQYF
>TRBV9|TRBJ1-2|14
CASSPRKGGYGYTF
>TRBV4-3|TRBJ2-5|18
CASSQETSSGALQETQYF
>TRBV15|TRBJ2-4|17
CATSRPSSGGAYNIQYF
>TRBV4-2|TRBJ1-1|15
CASSPGGGRDTEAFF
>TRBV2|TRBJ1-1|14
CASSGDSTRTEAFF
>TRBV13|TRBJ2-7|15
CASSVGLAGSGEQYF
>TRBV10-3|TRBJ1-6|12
CAITPGNSPLHF
>TRBV5-6|TRBJ2-5|15
CASSLVDGGQETQYF
>TRBV27|TRBJ1-1|13
CASSFGGHSEAFF
>TRBV25-1|TRBJ2-7|14
CASSESGESYEQYF
>TRBV7-8|TRBJ2-3|14
CASSWGQPTDTQYF
>TRBV7-2|TRBJ2-5|13
CASSRGRGETQYF
>TRBV11-2|TRBJ2-7|18
CASKTSQTSGGASYEQYF
>TRBV7-6|TRBJ2-2|16
CASSLGTGLFTGELFF
>TRBV2|TRBJ2-7|14
CARDHLGQGDEQYF
>TRBV7-2|TRBJ1-1|10
CASSFSEAFF
>TRBV30|TRBJ2-3|17
CAWSPIPPGHPTDTQYF
>TRBV9|TRBJ1-6|13
CASSVGTGSPLHF
>TRBV27|TRBJ2-7|15
CASSFGGGPTYEQYF
>TRBV30|TRBJ2-3|13
CAWDGQGASAQYF
>TRBV18|TRBJ2-5|16
CASSPPDSRQTETQYF
>TRBV6-6|TRBJ1-4|10
CASKREKLFF
>TRBV11-2|TRBJ2-5|15
CASSPTSGGWETQYF
>TRBV27|TRBJ2-3|15
CASSGTGEVTDTQYF
>TRBV29-1|TRBJ1-1|18
CSVEYCVWTPWRDTEAFF
>TRBV27|TRBJ2-7|13
CASSFGTVYEQYF
>TRBV5-1|TRBJ2-7|14
CASSSLLGTGEQYF
>TRBV13|TRBJ2-7|15
CASSPEGGPSYEQYF
>TRBV2|TRBJ2-4|13
CASRATGENIQYF
>TRBV4-2|TRBJ1-2|15
CASSQAAGTDYGYTF